The TCR beta chain described here comes from a study of T-cell reconstitution after alpha-beta-depleted transplantation in children. Germline loops: CDR1 DFQATT, CDR2 SNEGSKA (reference sequence). The CDR3 has 14 amino acids. V dropped 0 bases and J dropped 3 bases, with 11 bases sitting between them. Many counts were recorded for this clonotype. Unique molecular identifiers featured in how the TCRbeta library was prepared. TCRdb re-called the PCR reads through MiXCR, storing one row per CDR3 protein. The profile covers about 640,000 distinct CDR3 sequences, with 16% appearing a single time and over 0.95% taken by the ten largest.

The chain joins TRBV20-1 to TRBJ1-2, with D tentatively TRBD1 (5 bases). This clonotype originated in a human donor who donated a stem cell graft to a child with acute myeloid leukemia. The sample was PBMCs from the stem cell graft donor, taken from the stem cell graft. CDR3: CSARDPGRDYGYTF. In DNA, the CDR3 is TGCAGTGCTAGAGATCCAGGGAGGGACTATGGCTACACCTTC.